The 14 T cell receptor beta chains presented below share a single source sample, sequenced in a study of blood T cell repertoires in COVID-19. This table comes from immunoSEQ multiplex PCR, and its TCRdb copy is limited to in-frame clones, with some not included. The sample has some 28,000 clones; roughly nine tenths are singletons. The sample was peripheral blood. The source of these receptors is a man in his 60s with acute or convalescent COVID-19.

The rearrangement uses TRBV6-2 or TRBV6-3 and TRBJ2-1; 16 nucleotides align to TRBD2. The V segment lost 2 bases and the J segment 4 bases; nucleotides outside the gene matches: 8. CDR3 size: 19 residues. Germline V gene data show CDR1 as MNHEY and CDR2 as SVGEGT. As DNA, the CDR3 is TGTGCCAGCAGTTACCGCGGGACTAGCGGGGGGGCCAAATACAATGAGCAGTTCTTC. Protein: CASSYRGTSGGAKYNEQFF.

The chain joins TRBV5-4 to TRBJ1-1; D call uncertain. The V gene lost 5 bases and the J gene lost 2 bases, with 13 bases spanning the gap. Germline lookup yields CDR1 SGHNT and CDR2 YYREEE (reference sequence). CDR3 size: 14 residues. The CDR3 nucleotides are TGTGCCAGCAGGAGCGACGGTCCCAACACTGAAGCTTTCTTT. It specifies CASRSDGPNTEAFF.

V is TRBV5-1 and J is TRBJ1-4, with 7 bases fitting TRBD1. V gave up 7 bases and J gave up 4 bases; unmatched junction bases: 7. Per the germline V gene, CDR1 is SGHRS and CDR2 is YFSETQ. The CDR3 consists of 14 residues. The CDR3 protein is CASGPGQNNEKLFF. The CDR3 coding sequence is TGCGCCAGCGGTCCGGGACAGAATAATGAAAAACTGTTTTTT.

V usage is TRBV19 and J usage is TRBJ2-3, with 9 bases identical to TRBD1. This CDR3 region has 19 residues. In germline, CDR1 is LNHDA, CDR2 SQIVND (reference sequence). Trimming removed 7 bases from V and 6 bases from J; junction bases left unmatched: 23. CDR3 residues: CASIDKQGANPSALDTQYF. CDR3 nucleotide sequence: TGTGCCAGTATCGATAAACAGGGGGCGAACCCATCCGCCCTGGATACGCAGTATTTT. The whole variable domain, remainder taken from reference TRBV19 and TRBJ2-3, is DGGITQSPKYLFRKEGQNVTLSCEQNLNHDAMYWYRQDPGQGLRLIYYSQIVNDFQKGDIAEGYSVSREKKESFPLTVTSAQKNPTAFYLCASIDKQGANPSALDTQYFGPGTRLTVL.

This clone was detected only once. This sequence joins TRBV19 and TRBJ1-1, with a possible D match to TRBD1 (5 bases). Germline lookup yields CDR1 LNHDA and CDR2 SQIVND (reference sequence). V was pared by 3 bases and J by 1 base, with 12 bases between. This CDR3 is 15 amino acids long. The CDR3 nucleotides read TGTGCCAGTAGTATCAGTCTAACAGGGAACACTGAAGCTTTCTTT. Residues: CASSISLTGNTEAFF. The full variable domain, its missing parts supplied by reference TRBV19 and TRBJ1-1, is DGGITQSPKYLFRKEGQNVTLSCEQNLNHDAMYWYRQDPGQGLRLIYYSQIVNDFQKGDIAEGYSVSREKKESFPLTVTSAQKNPTAFYLCASSISLTGNTEAFFGQGTRLTVV.

As DNA, the CDR3 is TGCGCCAGCACCGAGGGAGGGGCGGTCGGGGAGCTGTTTTTT. It specifies CASTEGGAVGELFF. The chain has TRBV5-1 and TRBJ2-2; 7 bases are a match to TRBD2. This CDR3 spans 14 amino acids. From germline, CDR1 is SGHRS and CDR2 YFSETQ. Trimming at V came to 6 bases and at J to 7 bases, leaving 9 bases not matched to a gene.

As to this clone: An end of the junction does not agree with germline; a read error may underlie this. The CDR3 DNA reads as TGTGCCTGGAAGGGATACAGGTCCGAGGCGTCCTTC. Translating it yields CAWKGYRSEASF. The V and J genes are TRBV30 and TRBJ1-2; possibly TRBD1 for D (5 bases). This CDR3 comprises 12 residues. Germline V gene data show CDR1 as GTSNPN and CDR2 as SVGIG (reference sequence).

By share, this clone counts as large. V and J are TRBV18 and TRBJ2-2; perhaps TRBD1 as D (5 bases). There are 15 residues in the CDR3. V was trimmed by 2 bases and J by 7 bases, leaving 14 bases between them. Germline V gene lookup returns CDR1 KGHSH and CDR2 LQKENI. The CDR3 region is CASSPEDTPDGELFF. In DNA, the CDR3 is TGTGCCAGCTCACCAGAGGACACCCCCGACGGGGAGCTGTTTTTT.

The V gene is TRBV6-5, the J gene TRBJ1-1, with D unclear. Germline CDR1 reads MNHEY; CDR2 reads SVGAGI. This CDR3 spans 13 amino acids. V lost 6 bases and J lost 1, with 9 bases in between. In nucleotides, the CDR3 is TGTGCCAGCAGCAGACTTAAGAACACTGAAGCTTTCTTT. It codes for CASSRLKNTEAFF.

The CDR3 here is CASSAWDRRNTIYF. The CDR3 region has the DNA TGTGCCAGCAGCGCCTGGGACAGACGAAACACCATATATTTT. This chain links TRBV5-6 with TRBJ1-3, with TRBD1 matching 7 bases. The CDR3 contains 14 residues. V lost 4 bases and J lost 5; bases outside the gene matches: 6. Looked up from germline, CDR1 is SGHDT and CDR2 is YYEEEE.

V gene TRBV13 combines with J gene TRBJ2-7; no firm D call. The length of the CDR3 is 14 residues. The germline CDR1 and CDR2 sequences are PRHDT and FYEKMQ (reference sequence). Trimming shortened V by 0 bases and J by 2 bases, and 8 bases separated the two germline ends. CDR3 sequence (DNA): TGTGCCAGCAGCTTAGGAGTAGTCACCTACGAGCAGTACTTC. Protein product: CASSLGVVTYEQYF.

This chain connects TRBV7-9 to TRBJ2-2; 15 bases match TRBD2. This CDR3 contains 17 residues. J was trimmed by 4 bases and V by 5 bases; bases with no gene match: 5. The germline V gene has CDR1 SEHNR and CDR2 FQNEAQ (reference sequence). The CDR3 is CASSPPGLAGGTGELFF. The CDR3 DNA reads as TGTGCCAGCAGCCCTCCGGGACTAGCGGGGGGCACCGGGGAGCTGTTTTTT.

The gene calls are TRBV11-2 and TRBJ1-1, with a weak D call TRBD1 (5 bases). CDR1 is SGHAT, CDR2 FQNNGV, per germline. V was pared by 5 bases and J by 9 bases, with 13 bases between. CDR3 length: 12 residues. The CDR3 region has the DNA TGTGCCAGCAGCCTCGGACATTCCCAAGCTTTCTTT. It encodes CASSLGHSQAFF.

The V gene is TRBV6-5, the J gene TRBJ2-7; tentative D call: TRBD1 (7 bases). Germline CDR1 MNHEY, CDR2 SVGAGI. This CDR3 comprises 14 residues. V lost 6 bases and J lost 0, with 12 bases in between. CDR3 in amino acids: CASRPRDSSYEQYF. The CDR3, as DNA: TGTGCCAGCAGGCCGCGGGACAGCTCCTACGAGCAGTACTTC.